A selection of T cell receptor beta chains follows, all from one sample in a study of lymphopenia after photon versus proton radiotherapy. Using immunoSEQ multiplex PCR, the repertoire was profiled, and TCRdb retains in-frame clones only, with some absent. In the table there are 3,500 or so clones, around three quarters of which are singletons. The material was peripheral blood, obtained from a patient treated with proton-based radiotherapy. The receptors come from an elderly man with esophageal cancer. Each CDR3 is given with its conserved first and last residue. Each record gives: clone size, J gene, V gene, CDR3 length, D gene, CDR3 DNA, CDR3 protein. A D gene is named only where the DNA matches it firmly. Rows give clone size only sometimes, using once, few, many, or a class for an expanded clone.

>.|TRBJ1-3|TRBV6-5|15|.
TGTGCCAGCAAGCCGACGGATAACTCTGGAAACACCATATATTTT
CASKPTDNSGNTIYF
>.|TRBJ2-5|TRBV7-9|15|.
TGTGCCAGCAGCCTCGTGTCCAGGGGAAGGGAGACCCAGTACTTC
CASSLVSRGRETQYF
>.|TRBJ1-1|TRBV9|15|TRBD1
TGTGCCAGCAGCACAACAGGGGGCGCGGACACTGAAGCTTTCTTT
CASSTTGGADTEAFF
>.|TRBJ2-2|TRBV6-6|15|.
TGTGCCAGCACCATACCGGCGGGCCAAGCGAGGGAGCTGTTTTTT
CASTIPAGQARELFF
>.|TRBJ2-7|TRBV20-1|10|.
TGCAGTGCCGCGACAAACGAGCAGTACTTC
CSAATNEQYF
>.|TRBJ2-7|TRBV5-4|16|TRBD1
TGTGCCAGCAGCCAAGTGCTAGGGACAGGGTCGGGTGAGCAGTACTTC
CASSQVLGTGSGEQYF
>.|TRBJ2-5|TRBV19|14|.
TGTGCCAGCCGTGACGATGGCTTTAGGGAGACCCAGTACTTC
CASRDDGFRETQYF
>few|TRBJ1-1|TRBV11-2|14|.
TGTGCCAGCAGCTCCGCGAGTGAGTCCGGCGTTCTTTTCTTT
CASSSASESGVLFF
>.|TRBJ2-3|TRBV4-1|16|TRBD2
TGCGCCAGCAGCCTGGGACTAGCGGGAGGAACAGATACGCAGTATTTT
CASSLGLAGGTDTQYF
>.|TRBJ2-7|TRBV30|12|.
TGTGCCTGGAGTGTGCGGGGCTACGAGCAGTACTTC
CAWSVRGYEQYF
>.|TRBJ2-7|TRBV6-6|12|.
TGTGCCACCGGGGCGGGATATTACGAGCAGTACTTC
CATGAGYYEQYF
>.|TRBJ1-6|TRBV7-2|15|.
TGTGCCAGCAGGTTTGGGAGCTCCTATAATTCACCCCTCCACTTT
CASRFGSSYNSPLHF
>.|TRBJ2-7|TRBV4-2|14|.
TGTGCCAGCAGCTCCCGGACGGACTACTACGAGCAGTACTTC
CASSSRTDYYEQYF
>few|TRBJ1-2|TRBV7-2|13|.
TGTGCCAGCAGCTCCGGGTACCGCGGTGGCTACACCTTC
CASSSGYRGGYTF
>.|TRBJ1-6|TRBV7-2|14|TRBD1
TGTGCCAGCAGCCTACAGGGGGCACAGTCACCCCTCCACTTT
CASSLQGAQSPLHF
>.|TRBJ2-7|TRBV25-1|15|TRBD1
TGTGCCAGCAGTCCATCAAACAGGGGTTCCTACGAGCAGTACTTC
CASSPSNRGSYEQYF
>.|TRBJ2-7|TRBV28|16|TRBD1
TGTGCCAGCACCACGCCGGGACAGGGGGCAGGTAACGAGCAGTACTTC
CASTTPGQGAGNEQYF
>.|TRBJ2-3|TRBV19|14|TRBD1
TGTGCCAGTGACAGGGGGCTCAGGCCAGATACGCAGTATTTT
CASDRGLRPDTQYF
>.|TRBJ2-7|TRBV2|11|.
TGTGCCAGCAGGGGGTTGGGCGAGCAGTACTTC
CASRGLGEQYF
>.|TRBJ2-7|TRBV29-1|13|.
TGCAGCGTTGAGATCGCTTCTTCCTACGAGCAGTACTTC
CSVEIASSYEQYF
>.|TRBJ1-3|TRBV7-2|13|TRBD1
TGTGCCAGCAGGGGACAGGGGGAAAACACCATATATTTT
CASRGQGENTIYF
>medium-sized|TRBJ1-1|TRBV5-6|13|TRBD1
TGTGCCAGCAGCTTGGAGGTGGACAGGGAAGCTTTCTTT
CASSLEVDREAFF
>.|TRBJ2-3|TRBV10-3|13|.
TGTGCCATCAGGCCCCCGGACGCTGATACGCAGTATTTT
CAIRPPDADTQYF
>.|TRBJ2-7|TRBV13|15|TRBD1
TGTGCCAGCAGCTTAGCTTCGGGACAGGGCTACGAGCAGTACTTC
CASSLASGQGYEQYF
>.|TRBJ1-6|TRBV5-1|12|.
TGCGCCAGCAGCGAGTCGAATTCACCCCTCCACTTT
CASSESNSPLHF
>.|TRBJ1-1|TRBV6-5|15|.
TGTGCCAGCAGTTATCGGGCCCTAAAGAACACTGAAGCTTTCTTT
CASSYRALKNTEAFF
>.|TRBJ1-4|TRBV28|14|.
TGTGCCAGCATACTAGCCCCAGGGGCTGAAAAACTGTTTTTT
CASILAPGAEKLFF
>.|TRBJ2-1|TRBV9|18|TRBD2
TGTGCCAGCAGCGTAGAAGGTAGCGGGGGGCCCTTGTACAATGAGCAGTTCTTC
CASSVEGSGGPLYNEQFF
>.|TRBJ1-2|TRBV19|15|.
TGTGCCAGTAGTAACCCCGCCGGGGGTTACTATGGCTACACCTTC
CASSNPAGGYYGYTF
>.|TRBJ1-4|TRBV6-5|14|TRBD1
TGTGCCAGCAGTTACTTGACAGGGAATGAAAAACTGTTTTTT
CASSYLTGNEKLFF
>.|TRBJ1-2|TRBV7-2|16|TRBD1
TGTGCCAGCAGCTTACGCCGGGACAGGGCAAGCTATGGCTACACCTTC
CASSLRRDRASYGYTF